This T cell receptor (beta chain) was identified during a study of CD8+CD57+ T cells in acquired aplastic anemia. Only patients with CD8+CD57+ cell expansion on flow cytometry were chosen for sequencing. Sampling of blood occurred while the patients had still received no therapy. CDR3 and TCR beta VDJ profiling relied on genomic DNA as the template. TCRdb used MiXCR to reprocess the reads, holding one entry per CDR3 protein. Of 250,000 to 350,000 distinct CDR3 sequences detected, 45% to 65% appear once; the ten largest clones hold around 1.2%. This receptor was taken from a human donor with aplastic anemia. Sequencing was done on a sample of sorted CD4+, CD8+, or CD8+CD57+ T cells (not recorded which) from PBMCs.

The chain's CDR3 is CASSLMGKTEAFF. The CDR3 DNA sequence: TGTGCCAGCAGCTTAATGGGGAAGACTGAAGCTTTCTTT. V and J are TRBV7-3 and TRBJ1-1; no definite D call. The ends were cut back, 1 base at V and 5 bases at J, with 8 bases in the middle. The CDR3 runs to 13 residues. Germline CDR1 is SGHTA and CDR2 is FQGTGA.